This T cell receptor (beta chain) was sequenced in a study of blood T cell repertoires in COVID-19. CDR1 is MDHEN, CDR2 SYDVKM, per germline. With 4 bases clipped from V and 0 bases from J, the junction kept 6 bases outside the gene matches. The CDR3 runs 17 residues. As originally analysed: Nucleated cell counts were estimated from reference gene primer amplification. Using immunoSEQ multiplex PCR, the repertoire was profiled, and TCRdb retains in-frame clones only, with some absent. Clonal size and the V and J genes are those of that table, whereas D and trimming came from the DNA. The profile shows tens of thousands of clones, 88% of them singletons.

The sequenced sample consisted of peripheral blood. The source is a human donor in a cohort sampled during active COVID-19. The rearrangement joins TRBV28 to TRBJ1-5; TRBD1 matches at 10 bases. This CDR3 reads CASSSLTGGDSNQPQHF. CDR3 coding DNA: TGTGCCAGCAGTTCCCTGACAGGGGGCGATAGCAATCAGCCCCAGCATTTT.